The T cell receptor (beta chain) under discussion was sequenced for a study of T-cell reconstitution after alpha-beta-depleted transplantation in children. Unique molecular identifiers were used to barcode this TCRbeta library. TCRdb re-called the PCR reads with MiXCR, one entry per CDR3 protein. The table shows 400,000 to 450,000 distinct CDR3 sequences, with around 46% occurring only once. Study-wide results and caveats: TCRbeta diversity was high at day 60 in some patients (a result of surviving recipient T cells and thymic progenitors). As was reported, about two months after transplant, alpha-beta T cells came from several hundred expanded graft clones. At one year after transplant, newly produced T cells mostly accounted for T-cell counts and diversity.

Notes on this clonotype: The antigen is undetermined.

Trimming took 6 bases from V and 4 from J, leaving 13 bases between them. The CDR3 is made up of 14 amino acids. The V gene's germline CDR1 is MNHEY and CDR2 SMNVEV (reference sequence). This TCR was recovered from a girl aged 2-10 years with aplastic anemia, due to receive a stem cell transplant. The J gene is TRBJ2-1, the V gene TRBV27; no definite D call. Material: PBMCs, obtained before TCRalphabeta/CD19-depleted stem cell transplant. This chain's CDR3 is CASSPADTYNEQFF. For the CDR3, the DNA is TGTGCCAGCAGCCCTGCCGACACGTACAATGAGCAGTTCTTC.